The 17 T cell receptor beta chains in this list originate from one sample, sequenced in a study of a mutant IDH1 vaccine in newly diagnosed glioma. Time point denoted: week 11, during vaccination. Vaccination used 300 ug of mutant IDH1 20-mer peptide per dose, with topical imiquimod. Their antigens remain unidentified. Measured with immunoSEQ multiplex PCR; TCRdb has only the in-frame clones, and not every one. The table has 60,000 or so clones, over 75% seen once. The sequenced sample was PBMCs, obtained from a glioma patient whose treatment included an IDH1 peptide vaccine. The receptors here all came from a man aged 35 to 55 with glioma.

The chain carries TRBV6-5 and TRBJ1-5; no firm D call. CDR3 size: 15 residues. CDR1 and CDR2 from the germline V gene are MNHEY and SVGAGI. Trimming pared 0 bases from V and 0 bases from J, leaving 6 bases between. The CDR3 DNA reads TGTGCCAGCAGTTACTCAGCGGCTAGCAATCAGCCCCAGCATTTT. It specifies CASSYSAASNQPQHF.

The CDR3: CATSRDRGVQPQHF. For the CDR3, the DNA is TGTGCCACCAGCAGAGATAGGGGAGTGCAGCCCCAGCATTTT. The chain links TRBV15 to TRBJ1-5, with D tentatively TRBD1 (5 bases). The CDR3 sequence is 14 residues long. V was shortened by 0 bases and J by 7 bases, with 10 bases between the two germline ends. The germline CDR1 and CDR2 sequences are LNHNV and YYDKDF (reference sequence). Looking up the rest from reference TRBV15 and TRBJ1-5 gives the full variable domain: DAMVIQNPRYQVTQFGKPVTLSCSQTLNHNVMYWYQQKSSQAPKLLFHYYDKDFNNEADTPDNFQSRRPNTSFCFLDIRSPGLGDTAMYLCATSRDRGVQPQHFGDGTRLSIL.

The table lists this clone with a few counts. The genes are TRBV7-2 and TRBJ2-7; 11 bases map to TRBD1. V shed 4 bases, J shed 7 bases, and the junction held 9 bases outside the gene matches. The length of the CDR3 is 15 residues. In germline, CDR1 is SGHTA, CDR2 FQGNSA. In DNA form, the CDR3 reads TGTGCCAGCAGCTCCGGACAGGGGGCGTTTGGTGAGCAGTACTTC. Protein sequence: CASSSGQGAFGEQYF. Filled out from reference TRBV7-2 and TRBJ2-7, the complete variable domain reads GAGVSQSPSNKVTEKGKDVELRCDPISGHTALYWYRQSLGQGLEFLIYFQGNSAPDKSGLPSDRFSAERTGGSVSTLTIQRTQQEDSAVYLCASSSGQGAFGEQYFGPGTRLTVT.

This clone was observed a single time. Here the CDR3 reads CASSYEKKLFF. The DNA of the CDR3 is TGTGCCAGCAGTTACGAGAAAAAACTGTTTTTT. The chain is built from TRBV28 and TRBJ1-4; D gene unclear. CDR1 is MDHEN, CDR2 SYDVKM, per germline. Trimming shortened V by 4 bases and J by 9 bases, and 6 bases separated the two germline ends. This CDR3 spans 11 amino acids.

This chain uses TRBV5-1 with TRBJ2-3; D is possibly TRBD1 (5 bases). Trimming stripped 3 bases from V and 0 bases from J, with 11 bases between. The CDR3 is made up of 15 amino acids. Germline CDR1 SGHRS, CDR2 YFSETQ. The DNA for the CDR3 is TGCGCCAGCAGCTCCTCGACAGTTAGCACAGATACGCAGTATTTT. Its protein is CASSSSTVSTDTQYF. Full variable domain (rest looked up from reference TRBV5-1 and TRBJ2-3): KAGVTQTPRYLIKTRGQQVTLSCSPISGHRSVSWYQQTPGQGLQFLFEYFSETQRNKGNFPGRFSGRQFSNSRSEMNVSTLELGDSALYLCASSSSTVSTDTQYFGPGTRLTVL.

The gene calls are TRBV7-3 and TRBJ1-2, with D perhaps TRBD1 (6 bases). V was shortened by 5 bases and J by 7 bases, with 17 bases between the two germline ends. The CDR3 totals 14 residues. Germline V gene sequence: CDR1 SGHTA, CDR2 FQGTGA. The CDR3 spells CASSEGQVLGGYTF. The CDR3 region has the DNA TGTGCCAGCAGCGAGGGACAAGTCTTAGGTGGCTACACCTTC. Full variable domain (remainder filled in from reference TRBV7-3 and TRBJ1-2): GAGVSQTPSNKVTEKGKYVELRCDPISGHTALYWYRQSLGQGPEFLIYFQGTGAADDSGLPNDRFFAVRPEGSVSTLKIQRTERGDSAVYLCASSEGQVLGGYTFGSGTRLTVV.

V usage is TRBV7-2 and J usage is TRBJ2-3, with D uncertain. This CDR3 has 11 amino acids. Per the germline V gene, CDR1 is SGHTA and CDR2 is FQGNSA. The V and J ends lost 1 base and 7 bases respectively, with 3 bases between them. The DNA of the CDR3 is TGTGCCAGCAGCTTAGGAAATACGCAGTATTTT. Translating gives CASSLGNTQYF. Variable domain in full (rest from reference TRBV7-2 and TRBJ2-3): GAGVSQSPSNKVTEKGKDVELRCDPISGHTALYWYRQSLGQGLEFLIYFQGNSAPDKSGLPSDRFSAERTGGSVSTLTIQRTQQEDSAVYLCASSLGNTQYFGPGTRLTVL.

Only one count was recorded for this clone. V is TRBV2 and J is TRBJ1-5; weak D call: TRBD1 (6 bases). Germline values: CDR1 SNHLY, CDR2 FYNNEI. CDR3 length: 15 residues. Trimming removed 6 bases at V and 6 bases at J, with 18 bases between. Here the CDR3 reads CASRDVGGRGQPQHF. The CDR3 DNA is TGTGCCAGCAGAGACGTAGGGGGGCGAGGTCAGCCCCAGCATTTT.

This sequence joins TRBV15 and TRBJ2-2; maybe TRBD2 (6 bases). V lost 1 base and J 2 bases, leaving 17 bases between the germline ends. CDR1 LNHNV and CDR2 YYDKDF come from the germline V gene (reference sequence). The CDR3 extends over 18 amino acids. CDR3 loop: CATSRAVGGTLNTGELFF. CDR3 bases: TGTGCCACCAGCAGAGCGGTCGGCGGGACCCTTAACACCGGGGAGCTGTTTTTT.

The chain recombines TRBV30 with TRBJ2-2; D could derive from TRBD1 or TRBD2 (5 bases each). Germline CDR1 is GTSNPN and CDR2 is SVGIG (reference sequence). The CDR3 is 15 amino acids. Deletions cut 2 bases from V and 3 bases from J, with 13 bases between. The CDR3 bases are TGTGCCTGGAGTCTGGGACGGGCGGACACCGGGGAGCTGTTTTTT. It specifies CAWSLGRADTGELFF.

The J gene is TRBJ2-1, the V gene TRBV11-1, with 7 bases fitting TRBD1. This CDR3 comprises 14 residues. With 1 base clipped from V and 9 bases from J, the junction kept 6 bases outside the gene matches. CDR1 and CDR2 (germline): SGHAT, FQDESV (reference sequence). The CDR3 sequence is CASSLDLGGGEQFF. CDR3 coding DNA: TGTGCCAGCAGCTTAGATCTAGGGGGCGGTGAGCAGTTCTTC.

This clone was seen a handful of times. This chain joins TRBV5-1 and TRBJ2-4; 12 nucleotides agree with TRBD1. The CDR3 extends over 18 amino acids. Germline V gene lookup returns CDR1 SGHRS and CDR2 YFSETQ. J gave up 1 base and V 2 bases, and 7 bases lay outside the gene matches. The CDR3 DNA is TGCGCCAGCAGCTTCGGGACAGGGGGCGACAGGGCCAAAAACATTCAGTACTTC. This gives the protein CASSFGTGGDRAKNIQYF. Full variable domain (missing parts from reference TRBV5-1 and TRBJ2-4): KAGVTQTPRYLIKTRGQQVTLSCSPISGHRSVSWYQQTPGQGLQFLFEYFSETQRNKGNFPGRFSGRQFSNSRSEMNVSTLELGDSALYLCASSFGTGGDRAKNIQYFGAGTRLSVL.

This rearrangement joins TRBV9 to TRBJ1-1; TRBD1 might be the D (5 bases). CDR1 is SGDLS and CDR2 is YYNGEE in the germline V gene. V lost 0 bases, J lost 10 bases, and 16 bases lay in between. The CDR3 extends over 14 amino acids. The CDR3 coding sequence is TGTGCCAGCAGCGTAGACGACAGAGCGACCAGAGCTTTCTTT. Translation gives CASSVDDRATRAFF.

The chain joins TRBV27 to TRBJ1-1; 9 bases agree with TRBD1. The ends lost 7 bases at V and 4 bases at J; junction bases unmatched: 10. The germline CDR1 and CDR2 sequences are MNHEY and SMNVEV (reference sequence). CDR3 length: 15 residues. CDR3 residues: CASTPYRGQSTEAFF. In DNA, the CDR3 is TGTGCCAGCACCCCATACAGGGGGCAATCCACTGAAGCTTTCTTT.

This rearrangement joins TRBV28 to TRBJ1-3; D possibly corresponds to TRBD1 (5 bases). The CDR3 length is 15 residues. Germline CDR1 reads MDHEN; CDR2 reads SYDVKM. The V gene lost 5 bases and the J gene lost 5 bases, with 16 bases spanning the gap. CDR3 protein: CASSNEGFSRNTIYF. Here the CDR3 DNA reads TGTGCCAGCAGTAACGAGGGGTTCTCGAGAAACACCATATATTTT. The whole variable domain, filled in from reference TRBV28 and TRBJ1-3, reads DVKVTQSSRYLVKRTGEKVFLECVQDMDHENMFWYRQDPGLGLRLIYFSYDVKMKEKGDIPEGYSVSREKKERFSLILESASTNQTSMYLCASSNEGFSRNTIYFGEGSWLTVV.

Of note for this clone: Other DNA sequences in this specimen translate into the identical CDR3. The chain combines TRBV5-6 with TRBJ1-1; weak D call: TRBD1 (5 bases). The germline V gene encodes CDR1 SGHDT and CDR2 YYEEEE. The CDR3 runs to 13 residues. Trimming removed 1 base at V and 1 base at J, with 5 bases between. CDR3 in DNA: TGTGCCAGCAGCTTGACAGGGAACACTGAAGCTTTCTTT. This gives the protein CASSLTGNTEAFF.

This clone was seen only a few times. CDR3 DNA sequence: TGTGCCATCAGATTTACCGGGACAGGAAGTATCTATGGCTACACCTTC. Translated: CAIRFTGTGSIYGYTF. V is TRBV10-3 and J is TRBJ1-2, with 8 bases that match TRBD1. V was clipped by 6 bases and J by 4 bases; unmatched bases: 13. Per germline, CDR1 ENHRY and CDR2 SYGVKD. The CDR3 has 16 residues.